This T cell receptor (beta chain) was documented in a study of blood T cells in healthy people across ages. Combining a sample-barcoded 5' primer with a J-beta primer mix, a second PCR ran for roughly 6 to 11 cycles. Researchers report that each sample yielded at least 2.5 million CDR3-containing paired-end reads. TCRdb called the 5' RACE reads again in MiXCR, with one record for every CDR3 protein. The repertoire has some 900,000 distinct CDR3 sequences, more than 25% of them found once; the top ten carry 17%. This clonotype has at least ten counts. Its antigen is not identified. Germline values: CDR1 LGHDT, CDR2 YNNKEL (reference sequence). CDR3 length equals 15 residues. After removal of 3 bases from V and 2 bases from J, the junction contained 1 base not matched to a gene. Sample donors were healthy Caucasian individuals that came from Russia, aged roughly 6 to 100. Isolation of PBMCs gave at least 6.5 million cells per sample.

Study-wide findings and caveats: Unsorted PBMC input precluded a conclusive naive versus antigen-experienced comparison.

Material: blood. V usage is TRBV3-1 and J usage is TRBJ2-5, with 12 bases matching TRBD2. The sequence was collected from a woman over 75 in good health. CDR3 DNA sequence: TGTGCCAGCAGCCAGGGACTAGCGGGTCAAGAGACCCAGTACTTC. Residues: CASSQGLAGQETQYF.